This is a list of T cell receptor beta chains from one sample in a study of cytomegalovirus exposure and HLA in healthy donors. Data came from immunoSEQ multiplex PCR; TCRdb stores just in-frame clones and leaves some out. The sample carries approximately 150,000 clones, around 79% recorded once. Sequencing used PBMCs. Every receptor here comes from a man aged 40-55 years in good health and CMV-seronegative. Both conserved end residues are part of each CDR3. The D gene is left open where the match is weak. The size of a clone is reported for some rows only, either as once, few or many, or as a class for expanded clones.

D: TRBD1
J: TRBJ2-5
size: .
V: TRBV7-2
DNA: TGTGCCAGCAGCCCAAACGCCCCAGGGGGCGGAGAGACCCAGTACTTC
CDR3: CASSPNAPGGGETQYF

D: .
J: TRBJ2-7
size: .
V: TRBV30
DNA: TGTGCCTGGAGTGGAGACAGGCCCTACGAGCAGTACTTC
CDR3: CAWSGDRPYEQYF

D: .
J: TRBJ2-1
size: .
V: TRBV29-1
DNA: TGCAGCGTTGAAGGGGGGACACCGCTGGATGAGCAGTTCTTC
CDR3: CSVEGGTPLDEQFF

D: .
J: TRBJ2-2
size: .
V: TRBV9
DNA: TGTGCCAGCAGCGTGACAGGATCAACCGGGGAGCTGTTTTTT
CDR3: CASSVTGSTGELFF

D: TRBD1
J: TRBJ1-4
size: .
V: TRBV28
DNA: TGTGCCAGCACTGCGTGGACAGGGGGCCGTAATGAAAAACTGTTTTTT
CDR3: CASTAWTGGRNEKLFF

D: .
J: TRBJ1-6
size: once
V: TRBV4-1
DNA: TGCGCCAGCAGCCAAGATCGTGGCAGGAAATTAGGTGCACCCCTCCACTTT
CDR3: CASSQDRGRKLGAPLHF

D: TRBD2
J: TRBJ2-3
size: .
V: TRBV7-3
DNA: TGTGCCAGCAGCCCCCTCCCCAGCGGGGGACGCACAGATACGCAGTATTTT
CDR3: CASSPLPSGGRTDTQYF

D: .
J: TRBJ2-3
size: few
V: TRBV19
DNA: TGTGCCAGTAGTGTATTTGGGGGGGCCGTTAGCACAGATACGCAGTATTTT
CDR3: CASSVFGGAVSTDTQYF

D: .
J: TRBJ2-3
size: once
V: TRBV19
DNA: TGTGCCAGTCGGAAAGGACTTCCAGATACGCAGTATTTT
CDR3: CASRKGLPDTQYF

D: .
J: TRBJ2-3
size: .
V: TRBV5-6
DNA: TGTGCCAGCAGCTTTTTCCAGGGTAGGGGGACAGATACGCAGTATTTT
CDR3: CASSFFQGRGTDTQYF

D: TRBD2
J: TRBJ2-7
size: .
V: TRBV9
DNA: TGTGCCAGCAGCCCCCGGGGAGGGTGGAACGAGCAGTACTTC
CDR3: CASSPRGGWNEQYF

D: .
J: TRBJ2-1
size: .
V: TRBV5-1
DNA: TGCGCCAGCAGCTTTGGAAGCGAGGGATGGTTCTTC
CDR3: CASSFGSEGWFF

D: .
J: TRBJ1-5
size: .
V: TRBV2
DNA: TGTGCCAGCAGTGACAGTCATGGGGGGGAAGGCAATCAGCCCCAGCATTTT
CDR3: CASSDSHGGEGNQPQHF

D: .
J: TRBJ2-2
size: .
V: TRBV7-2
DNA: TGTGCCAGCAAATACTCCTTCGTCCGCACCGGGGAGCTGTTTTTT
CDR3: CASKYSFVRTGELFF

D: .
J: TRBJ1-2
size: .
V: TRBV12-5
DNA: TGTGCTAGTGGTTTCCCATTGACTACTAATGGCTACACCTTC
CDR3: CASGFPLTTNGYTF

D: .
J: TRBJ1-3
size: .
V: TRBV5-4
DNA: TGTGCCAGCAGCAGACGGACAGTCTCTGGAAACACCATATATTTT
CDR3: CASSRRTVSGNTIYF

D: .
J: TRBJ2-7
size: once
V: TRBV7-9
DNA: TGTGCCAGCAGCTTAGGACAGGCTCCCTACGAGCAGTACTTC
CDR3: CASSLGQAPYEQYF

D: TRBD1
J: TRBJ2-1
size: .
V: TRBV5-1
DNA: TGCGCCAGCAGCTTGGGAAGCTGGGACAGACTCAACAATGAGCAGTTCTTC
CDR3: CASSLGSWDRLNNEQFF

D: TRBD1
J: TRBJ1-2
size: .
V: TRBV4-1
DNA: TGCGCCAGCAGCCAGCCGACAGGGAACTATGGCTACACCTTC
CDR3: CASSQPTGNYGYTF

D: .
J: TRBJ2-2
size: .
V: TRBV11-2
DNA: TGTGCCAGCAGCTTAGATTGGGGGGCCGGGGAGCTGTTTTTT
CDR3: CASSLDWGAGELFF

D: TRBD1
J: TRBJ1-2
size: few
V: TRBV7-2
DNA: TGTGCCAGCAGCCTACAGGGGGAAAATATGCGTGGCTACACCTTC
CDR3: CASSLQGENMRGYTF

D: .
J: TRBJ1-2
size: .
V: TRBV2
DNA: TGTGCCAGCAGTGATCTCCACACCTATGGCTACACCTTC
CDR3: CASSDLHTYGYTF

D: TRBD1
J: TRBJ1-1
size: .
V: TRBV5-4
DNA: TGTGCCAGCAGCCCAAAAGGGGGCGCGCCGAACACTGAAGCTTTCTTT
CDR3: CASSPKGGAPNTEAFF

D: .
J: TRBJ1-1
size: few
V: TRBV7-3
DNA: TGTGCCAGCAGCTTAGAGGTGGACACTGAAGCTTTCTTT
CDR3: CASSLEVDTEAFF

D: .
J: TRBJ1-4
size: .
V: TRBV4-1
DNA: TGCGCCAGCAGCCAAGGGGGCCGTTTAGAAAAACTGTTTTTT
CDR3: CASSQGGRLEKLFF

D: .
J: TRBJ1-2
size: .
V: TRBV9
DNA: TGTGCCAGCAGCGCCAGACTCCGCGATTCTAACTATGGCTACACCTTC
CDR3: CASSARLRDSNYGYTF

D: .
J: TRBJ2-6
size: .
V: TRBV11-2
DNA: TGTGCCAGCAGCTTCTTATTTGGGGCCAACGTCCTGACTTTC
CDR3: CASSFLFGANVLTF

D: TRBD2
J: TRBJ2-2
size: .
V: TRBV4-2
DNA: TGTGCCAGCAGCCAAGAGGGACTAGCGGACACCGGGGAGCTGTTTTTT
CDR3: CASSQEGLADTGELFF

D: .
J: TRBJ1-4
size: .
V: TRBV18
DNA: TGTGCCAGCTCACCAACAAATGAAAAACTGTTTTTT
CDR3: CASSPTNEKLFF

D: .
J: TRBJ1-6
size: .
V: TRBV28
DNA: TGTGCCAGCAGTCGTCCGGGGGGCAGGTATAATTCACCCCTCCACTTT
CDR3: CASSRPGGRYNSPLHF

D: .
J: TRBJ1-1
size: few
V: TRBV4-3
DNA: TGCGCCAGCAGCCAGGGGGGAGGGCCTACTGAAGCTTTCTTT
CDR3: CASSQGGGPTEAFF

D: .
J: TRBJ2-5
size: .
V: TRBV4-1
DNA: TGCGCCAGCAGCCACTATACAGGGTGGGACCAAGAGACCCAGTACTTC
CDR3: CASSHYTGWDQETQYF

D: TRBD1
J: TRBJ2-3
size: few
V: TRBV4-3
DNA: TGCGCCAGCAGCCAAGATATAGGACAGGGTTACGATACGCAGTATTTT
CDR3: CASSQDIGQGYDTQYF

D: .
J: TRBJ1-1
size: .
V: TRBV19
DNA: TGTGCCAGTAGTATAGAGGGGGGGGGCACTGAAGCTTTCTTT
CDR3: CASSIEGGGTEAFF

D: .
J: TRBJ2-3
size: .
V: TRBV10-1
DNA: TGCGCCAGCAGTGAAATGGGGGCAACCGATACGCAGTATTTT
CDR3: CASSEMGATDTQYF

D: .
J: TRBJ1-3
size: .
V: TRBV27
DNA: TGTGCCAGCAGTTCCGGTCCTGGAAACACCATATATTTT
CDR3: CASSSGPGNTIYF

D: .
J: TRBJ1-4
size: .
V: TRBV15
DNA: TGTGCCACCAGCAGAGACCAGGGGAATGAAAAACTGTTTTTT
CDR3: CATSRDQGNEKLFF

D: .
J: TRBJ2-5
size: .
V: TRBV7-9
DNA: TGTGCCAGCAGCTTAGGGCAAGAAGAGACCCAGTACTTC
CDR3: CASSLGQEETQYF

D: .
J: TRBJ2-2
size: .
V: TRBV11-3
DNA: TGTGCCAGCGCCACGGGGGAAGGTACCGGGGAGCTGTTTTTT
CDR3: CASATGEGTGELFF

D: .
J: TRBJ1-1
size: .
V: TRBV4-1
DNA: TGCGCCAGCAGCCAAGATTATCCGGGGAACACTGAAGCTTTCTTT
CDR3: CASSQDYPGNTEAFF

D: .
J: TRBJ2-7
size: once
V: TRBV7-2
DNA: TGTGCCAGCAGCCCCCGGACGCGGGGCGAGCAGTACTTC
CDR3: CASSPRTRGEQYF

D: TRBD1
J: TRBJ2-7
size: few
V: TRBV5-1
DNA: TGCGCCAGCAGCTTGGTTGGACAGGGGGACGAGCAGTACTTC
CDR3: CASSLVGQGDEQYF

D: .
J: TRBJ2-1
size: .
V: TRBV10-3
DNA: TGTGCCATCAGTGACGGGAGTAGAGGGAATGAGCAGTTCTTC
CDR3: CAISDGSRGNEQFF

D: .
J: TRBJ2-3
size: once
V: TRBV10-3
DNA: TGTGCCATCAGTGGCGGGGGCACAGATACGCAGTATTTT
CDR3: CAISGGGTDTQYF

D: TRBD1
J: TRBJ1-5
size: .
V: TRBV2
DNA: TGTGCCAGCAGTCCCTGGACAGGGGGAAATCAGCCCCAGCATTTT
CDR3: CASSPWTGGNQPQHF

D: .
J: TRBJ2-7
size: .
V: TRBV7-2
DNA: TGTGCCAGCAGCCTTGACCAATGGGTGGGCTACGAGCAGTACTTC
CDR3: CASSLDQWVGYEQYF

D: .
J: TRBJ1-5
size: .
V: TRBV6-6
DNA: TGTGCCAGCAGTGCCAGGGAAATTGGCAATCAGCCCCAGCATTTT
CDR3: CASSAREIGNQPQHF

D: .
J: TRBJ2-7
size: .
V: TRBV5-6
DNA: TGTGCCAGTGACAGACAATCCTACGAGCAGTACTTC
CDR3: CASDRQSYEQYF

D: TRBD2
J: TRBJ2-4
size: .
V: TRBV28
DNA: TGTGCCAGCAGGGTTAGCGGGGGGTCTCCCAAAAACATTCAGTACTTC
CDR3: CASRVSGGSPKNIQYF

D: .
J: TRBJ1-6
size: .
V: TRBV28
DNA: TGTGCCAGCAGTTTAGGGGGCCTGGGGACAAATTCACCCCTCCACTTT
CDR3: CASSLGGLGTNSPLHF

D: TRBD1
J: TRBJ1-3
size: .
V: TRBV5-6
DNA: TGTGCCAGCAGCTTGGGGGACAGGGGTGGAAACACCATATATTTT
CDR3: CASSLGDRGGNTIYF

D: TRBD1
J: TRBJ2-7
size: .
V: TRBV6-1
DNA: TGTGCCAGCAGGAATCCGACAGGGCTTAACTACGAGCAGTACTTC
CDR3: CASRNPTGLNYEQYF

D: .
J: TRBJ2-5
size: .
V: TRBV13
DNA: TGTGCCAGCAGCCCAGGGGAGGGAGAGACCCAGTACTTC
CDR3: CASSPGEGETQYF

D: TRBD1
J: TRBJ2-7
size: .
V: TRBV5-4
DNA: TGTGCCAGCAGCGGAGGACAGGGGGCCTACGAGCAGTACTTC
CDR3: CASSGGQGAYEQYF

D: .
J: TRBJ2-2
size: .
V: TRBV11-3
DNA: TGTGCCAGCACAAACGCCAGAAACACCGGGGAGCTGTTTTTT
CDR3: CASTNARNTGELFF

D: .
J: TRBJ2-3
size: .
V: TRBV6-4
DNA: TGTGCCAGCAGTGATTTGGGGGACTCATCCGATACGCAGTATTTT
CDR3: CASSDLGDSSDTQYF

D: .
J: TRBJ2-5
size: .
V: TRBV5-5
DNA: TGTGCCAGCAGCTTGGTTATCCAAGAGACCCAGTACTTC
CDR3: CASSLVIQETQYF

D: TRBD2
J: TRBJ2-5
size: .
V: TRBV29-1
DNA: TGCAGCGTTGAGGGGGCCAGCGGGGGGCCCAATTGGGGTCAAGAGACCCAGTACTTC
CDR3: CSVEGASGGPNWGQETQYF

D: TRBD1
J: TRBJ1-1
size: .
V: TRBV10-3
DNA: TGTGCCATCAGAGAGCGGACAGGGAACACTGAAGCTTTCTTT
CDR3: CAIRERTGNTEAFF